A selection of T cell receptor beta chains follows, all from one sample in a study of T cell responses to AZD1222 COVID-19 vaccine. Sequenced by immunoSEQ multiplex PCR; TCRdb stores in-frame clones only, minus some. Here the sample spans about 85,000 clones, approximately 90% being singletons. The sequences come from peripheral blood, collected on day 0 of AZD1222 vaccination. Source of these receptors: an adult in good health. Both conserved end residues are part of each CDR3. D genes are given only for firm matches. The size entry is marked missing in some rows and otherwise reads once, few, many or a size class.

>TRBJ2-2|NA|TRBV7-9|NA
TGTGCCAGCAGCTTATTCGTTTGGACGAACACCGGGGAGCTGTTTTTT
CASSLFVWTNTGELFF
>TRBJ1-4|NA|TRBV19|NA
TGTGCCAGTAGTCCCCCTAGGGGGTGGGCTAATGAAAAACTGTTTTTT
CASSPPRGWANEKLFF
>TRBJ1-2|once|TRBV18|NA
TGTGCCAGCTCACCAAGGGGGGGCCTTGGCTACACCTTC
CASSPRGGLGYTF
>TRBJ1-1|once|TRBV2|NA
TGTGCCAGCAAAGTAAACATGAACACTGAAGCTTTCTTT
CASKVNMNTEAFF
>TRBJ1-5|NA|TRBV19|NA
TGTGCCAGTAGTACGATCAAGGGTCAGCCCCAGCATTTT
CASSTIKGQPQHF
>TRBJ2-5|NA|TRBV28|TRBD2
TGTGCCAGCAGTGTCTTAGCGGGAGCAGGGGAGACCCAGTACTTC
CASSVLAGAGETQYF
>TRBJ2-7|NA|TRBV21-1|NA
TGTGCCAGCATCGGGACCCACGAGCAGTACTTC
CASIGTHEQYF
>TRBJ2-5|NA|TRBV15|NA
TGTGCCACCAGCAGAGATCCCTACGGGAAAGAGACCCAGTACTTC
CATSRDPYGKETQYF
>TRBJ2-2|NA|TRBV7-9|NA
TGTGCCAGCAGCTTCAGCACAGGTCACACCGGGGAGCTGTTTTTT
CASSFSTGHTGELFF
>TRBJ1-2|NA|TRBV5-6|NA
TGTGCCAGCAGCCCACCTGAAGGCCCTTATGGCTACACCTTC
CASSPPEGPYGYTF
>TRBJ2-3|NA|TRBV29-1|NA
TGCAGCGTTGAACTTGGCAGGCCGAGCACAGATACGCAGTATTTT
CSVELGRPSTDTQYF
>TRBJ2-6|NA|TRBV28|NA
TGTGCCAGCAGAGGGAGCAACTCTGGGGCCAACGTCCTGACTTTC
CASRGSNSGANVLTF
>TRBJ2-4|NA|TRBV7-2|TRBD2
TGTGCCAGCAGCTCCACTAGCGAGGTCAAAAACATTCAGTACTTC
CASSSTSEVKNIQYF
>TRBJ2-7|once|TRBV29-1|NA
TGCAGCGTTTCAGTAACAGGCTCCTACGAGCAGTACTTC
CSVSVTGSYEQYF
>TRBJ2-5|NA|TRBV2|TRBD1
TGTGCCAGCAGTGACTCATCCCCCCAGGGGGCCCAGTACTTC
CASSDSSPQGAQYF
>TRBJ2-1|NA|TRBV19|NA
TGTGCCAGTAGTATTGGAAGTGGGGTACTAGCTAGTGAGCAGTTCTTC
CASSIGSGVLASEQFF
>TRBJ2-1|NA|TRBV5-1|TRBD1
TGCGCCAGCAGCTCCACCGGGACAGGGAGCGATGAGCAGTTCTTC
CASSSTGTGSDEQFF
>TRBJ2-7|NA|TRBV5-1|TRBD2
TGCGCCAGCAGGCGGGGGTACGAGTACGAGCAGTACTTC
CASRRGYEYEQYF
>TRBJ1-2|NA|TRBV19|NA
TGTGCGACCTCATCCCCCTTCCCAGAACTAGCTAACTATGGCTACACCTTC
CATSSPFPELANYGYTF
>TRBJ1-1|NA|TRBV6-5|TRBD1
TGTGCCAGCAGGACAGGGGGCGGCGGAAACACTGAAGCTTTCTTT
CASRTGGGGNTEAFF
>TRBJ2-7|NA|TRBV5-1|TRBD1
TGCGCCAGCAGCCAAGGGGACAGGGGCTACGAGCAGTACTTC
CASSQGDRGYEQYF
>TRBJ1-2|NA|TRBV3-1/TRBV3-2|NA
TGTGCCAGCAGCCAAGGTCTGACCGGGGGCACCTATGGCTACACCTTC
CASSQGLTGGTYGYTF
>TRBJ2-7|NA|TRBV5-6|NA
TGTGCCAGCAGCTTGTCGGGGGAGCAGTACTTC
CASSLSGEQYF
>TRBJ2-5|NA|TRBV11-2|TRBD1
TGTGCCAGCAGCCGATACACAGGGGGCGAGGAGACCCAGTACTTC
CASSRYTGGEETQYF
>TRBJ2-7|once|TRBV7-2|TRBD1
TGTGCCAGCAGCTCCGTGGACAGGGGTGTGCAGTACTTC
CASSSVDRGVQYF
>TRBJ2-7|NA|TRBV5-1|TRBD1
TGCGCCAGCAGCTTGCGACAGGGGGCCTACGAGCAGTACTTC
CASSLRQGAYEQYF
>TRBJ1-6|few|TRBV18|TRBD1
TGTGCCAGCTCACCGGGACAGCCCGGTTCACCCCTCCACTTT
CASSPGQPGSPLHF
>TRBJ1-2|NA|TRBV7-8|NA
TGTGCCAGCAGCTTAGTTGGCAGGGGATTGAATGGCTACACCTTC
CASSLVGRGLNGYTF
>TRBJ1-4|NA|TRBV2|NA
TGTGCCAGCAGTATTCAAACAGGGATCCCTAATGAAAAACTGTTTTTT
CASSIQTGIPNEKLFF
>TRBJ1-6|NA|TRBV5-4|TRBD1
TGTGCCAGCAGCTCGGGGGACAGGGGATATAATTCACCCCTCCACTTT
CASSSGDRGYNSPLHF
>TRBJ1-1|NA|TRBV2|NA
TGTGCCAGCAGTGTGGGGGGACCCCAAGCGTCCACTGAAGCTTTCTTT
CASSVGGPQASTEAFF
>TRBJ2-1|NA|TRBV19|NA
TGTGCCAGTGCAGGAAGGGCGACGGGCCTCAATGAGCAGTTCTTC
CASAGRATGLNEQFF
>TRBJ1-2|NA|TRBV28|NA
TGTGCCAGCAGTTTCGGACAGAACTATGGCTACACCTTC
CASSFGQNYGYTF
>TRBJ2-1|NA|TRBV9|TRBD1
TGTGCCAGCAGCGCCCGCACAGGGGGACTCTACAATGAGCAGTTCTTC
CASSARTGGLYNEQFF
>TRBJ2-1|NA|TRBV27|TRBD2
TGTGCCAGCCGCCCACGCGGGAGCTCCTACAATGAGCAGTTCTTC
CASRPRGSSYNEQFF
>TRBJ1-3|NA|TRBV18|NA
TGTGCCAGCTCACCACTTGGAAACACCATATATTTT
CASSPLGNTIYF
>TRBJ1-1|NA|TRBV15|NA
TGTGCCACCAGCACCATAGGGGGACAAAACACTGAAGCTTTCTTT
CATSTIGGQNTEAFF
>TRBJ1-1|NA|TRBV18|NA
TGTGCCAGCTCACCAGATCTATCGGGGGTAACTGAAGCTTTCTTT
CASSPDLSGVTEAFF